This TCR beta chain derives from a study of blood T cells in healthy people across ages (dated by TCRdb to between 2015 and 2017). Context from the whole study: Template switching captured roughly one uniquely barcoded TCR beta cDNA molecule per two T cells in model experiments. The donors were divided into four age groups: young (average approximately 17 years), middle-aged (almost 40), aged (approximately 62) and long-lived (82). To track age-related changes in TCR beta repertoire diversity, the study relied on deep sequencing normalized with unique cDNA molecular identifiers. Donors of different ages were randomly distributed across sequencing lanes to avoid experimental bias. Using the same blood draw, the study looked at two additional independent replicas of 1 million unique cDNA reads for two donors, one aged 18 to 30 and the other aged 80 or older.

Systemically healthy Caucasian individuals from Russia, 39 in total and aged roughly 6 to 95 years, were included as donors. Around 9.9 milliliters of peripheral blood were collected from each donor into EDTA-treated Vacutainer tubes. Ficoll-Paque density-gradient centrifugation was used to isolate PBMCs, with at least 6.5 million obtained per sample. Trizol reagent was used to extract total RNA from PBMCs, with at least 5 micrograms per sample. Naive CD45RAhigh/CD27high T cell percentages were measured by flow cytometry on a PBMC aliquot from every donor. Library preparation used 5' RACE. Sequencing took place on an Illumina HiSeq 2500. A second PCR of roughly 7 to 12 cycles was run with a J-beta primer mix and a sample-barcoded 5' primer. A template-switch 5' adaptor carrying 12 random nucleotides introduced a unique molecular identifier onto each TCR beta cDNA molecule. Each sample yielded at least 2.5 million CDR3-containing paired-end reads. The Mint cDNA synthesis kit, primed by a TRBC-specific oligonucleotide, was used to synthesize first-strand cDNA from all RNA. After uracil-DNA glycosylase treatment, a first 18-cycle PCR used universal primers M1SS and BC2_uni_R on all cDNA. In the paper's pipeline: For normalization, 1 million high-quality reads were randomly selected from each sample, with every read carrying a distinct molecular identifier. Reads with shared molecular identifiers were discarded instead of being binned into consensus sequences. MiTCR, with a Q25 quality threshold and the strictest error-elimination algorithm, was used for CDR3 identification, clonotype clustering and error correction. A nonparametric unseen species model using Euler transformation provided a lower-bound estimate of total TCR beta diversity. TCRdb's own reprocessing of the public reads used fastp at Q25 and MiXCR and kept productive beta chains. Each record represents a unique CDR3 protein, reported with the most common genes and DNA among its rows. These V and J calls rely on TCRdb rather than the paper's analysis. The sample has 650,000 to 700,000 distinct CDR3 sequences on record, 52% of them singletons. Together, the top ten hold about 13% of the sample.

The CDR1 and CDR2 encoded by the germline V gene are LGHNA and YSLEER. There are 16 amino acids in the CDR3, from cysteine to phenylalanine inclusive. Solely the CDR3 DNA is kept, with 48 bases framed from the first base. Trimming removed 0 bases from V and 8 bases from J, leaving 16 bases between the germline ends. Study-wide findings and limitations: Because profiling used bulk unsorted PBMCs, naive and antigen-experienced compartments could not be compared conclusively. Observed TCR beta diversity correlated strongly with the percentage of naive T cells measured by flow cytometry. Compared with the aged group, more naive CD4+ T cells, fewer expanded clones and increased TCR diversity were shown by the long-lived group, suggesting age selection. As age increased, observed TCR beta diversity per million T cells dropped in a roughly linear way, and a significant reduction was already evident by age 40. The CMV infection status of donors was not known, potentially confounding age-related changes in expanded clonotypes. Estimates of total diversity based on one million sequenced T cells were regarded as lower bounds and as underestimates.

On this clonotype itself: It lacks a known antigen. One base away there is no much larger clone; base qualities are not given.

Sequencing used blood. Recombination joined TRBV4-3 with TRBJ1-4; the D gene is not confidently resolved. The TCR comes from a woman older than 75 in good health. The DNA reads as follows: TGCGCCAGCAGCCAAGATATCGGGTCTTCACCAGAAAAACTGTTTTTT. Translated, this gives CASSQDIGSSPEKLFF.